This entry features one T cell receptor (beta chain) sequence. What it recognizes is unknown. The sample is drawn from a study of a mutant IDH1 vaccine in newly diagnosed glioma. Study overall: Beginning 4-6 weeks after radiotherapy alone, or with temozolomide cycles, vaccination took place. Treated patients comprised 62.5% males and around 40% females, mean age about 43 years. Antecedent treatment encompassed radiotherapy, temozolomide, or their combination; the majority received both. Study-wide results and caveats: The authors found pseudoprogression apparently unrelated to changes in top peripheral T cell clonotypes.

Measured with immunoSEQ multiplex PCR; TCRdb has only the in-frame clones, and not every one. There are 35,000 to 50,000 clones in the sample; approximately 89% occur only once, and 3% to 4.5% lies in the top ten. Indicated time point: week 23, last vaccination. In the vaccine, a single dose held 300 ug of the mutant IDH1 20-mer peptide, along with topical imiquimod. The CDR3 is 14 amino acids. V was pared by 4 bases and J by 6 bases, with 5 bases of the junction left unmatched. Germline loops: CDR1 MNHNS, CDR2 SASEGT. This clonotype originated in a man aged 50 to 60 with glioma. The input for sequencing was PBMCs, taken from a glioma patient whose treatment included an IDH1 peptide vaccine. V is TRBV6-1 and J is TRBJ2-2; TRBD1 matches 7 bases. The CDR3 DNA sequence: TGTGCCAGCAGTGTTCTAGGGACAGCCGGGGAGCTGTTTTTT. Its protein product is CASSVLGTAGELFF.